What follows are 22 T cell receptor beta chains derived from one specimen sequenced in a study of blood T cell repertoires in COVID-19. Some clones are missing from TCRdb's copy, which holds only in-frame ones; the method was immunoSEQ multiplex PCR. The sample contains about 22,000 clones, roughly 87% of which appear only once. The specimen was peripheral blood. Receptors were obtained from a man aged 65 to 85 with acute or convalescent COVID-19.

The CDR3 region is CASSLDRGSYNEQFF. CDR3 sequence (DNA): TGTGCCAGCAGCTTGGACAGGGGCTCCTACAATGAGCAGTTCTTC. V is TRBV5-5 and J is TRBJ2-1; 7 bases map to TRBD1. Germline V gene data show CDR1 as SGHKS and CDR2 as YYEKEE (reference sequence). There are 15 residues in the CDR3. Trimming at V came to 0 bases and at J to 0 bases, leaving 0 bases not matched to a gene.

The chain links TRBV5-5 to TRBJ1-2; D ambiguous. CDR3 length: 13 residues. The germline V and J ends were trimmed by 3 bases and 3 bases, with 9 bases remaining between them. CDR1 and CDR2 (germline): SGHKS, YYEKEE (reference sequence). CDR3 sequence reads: CASSSLGDYGYTF. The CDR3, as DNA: TGTGCCAGCAGCTCCCTAGGTGACTATGGCTACACCTTC.

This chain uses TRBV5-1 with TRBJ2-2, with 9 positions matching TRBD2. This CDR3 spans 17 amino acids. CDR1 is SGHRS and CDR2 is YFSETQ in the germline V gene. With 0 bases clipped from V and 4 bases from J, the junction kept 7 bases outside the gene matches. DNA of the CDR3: TGCGCCAGCAGCTTGGGAAAGACTAGCGGATCCACCGGGGAGCTGTTTTTT. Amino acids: CASSLGKTSGSTGELFF.

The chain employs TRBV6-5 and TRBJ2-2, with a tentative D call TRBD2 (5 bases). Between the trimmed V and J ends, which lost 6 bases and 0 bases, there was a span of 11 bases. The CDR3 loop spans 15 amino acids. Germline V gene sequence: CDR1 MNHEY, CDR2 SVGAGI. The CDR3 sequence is CASSRTGSNTGELFF. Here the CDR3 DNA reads TGTGCCAGCAGCCGGACGGGATCGAACACCGGGGAGCTGTTTTTT.

CDR3 DNA: TGTGCCAGCAGCCAGACACTTCCGGGACAGGGGAACACTGAAGCTTTCTTT. Residues: CASSQTLPGQGNTEAFF. V is TRBV3-1 (or the pseudogene TRBV3-2) and J is TRBJ1-1; 9 nucleotides align to TRBD1. V dropped 3 bases and J dropped 1; count of bases not matched to a gene: 9. CDR1 and CDR2 from the germline V gene are LGHDT and YNNKEL (reference sequence). This CDR3 contains 17 residues.

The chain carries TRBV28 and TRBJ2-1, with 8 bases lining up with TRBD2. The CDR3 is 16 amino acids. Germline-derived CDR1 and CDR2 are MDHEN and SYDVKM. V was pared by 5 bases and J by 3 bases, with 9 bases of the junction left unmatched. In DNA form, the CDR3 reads TGTGCCAGCAGTGATATAGCGGGACTAAACTACAATGAGCAGTTCTTC. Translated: CASSDIAGLNYNEQFF.

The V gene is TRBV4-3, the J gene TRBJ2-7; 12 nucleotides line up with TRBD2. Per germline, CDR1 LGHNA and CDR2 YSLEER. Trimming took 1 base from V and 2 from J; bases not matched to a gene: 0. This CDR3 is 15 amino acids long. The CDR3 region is CASSQGTSGTYEQYF. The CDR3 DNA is TGCGCCAGCAGCCAAGGGACTAGCGGGACCTACGAGCAGTACTTC.

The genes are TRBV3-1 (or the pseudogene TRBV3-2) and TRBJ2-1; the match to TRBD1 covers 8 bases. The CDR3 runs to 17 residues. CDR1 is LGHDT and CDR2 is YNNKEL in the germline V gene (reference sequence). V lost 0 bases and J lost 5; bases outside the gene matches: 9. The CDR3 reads CASSQEVFGQGDNEQFF. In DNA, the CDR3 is TGTGCCAGCAGCCAAGAGGTTTTTGGACAGGGAGACAATGAGCAGTTCTTC.

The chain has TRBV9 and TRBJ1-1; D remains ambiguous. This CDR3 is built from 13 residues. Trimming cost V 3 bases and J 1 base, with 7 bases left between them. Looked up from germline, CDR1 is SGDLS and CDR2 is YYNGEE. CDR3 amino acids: CASSAQENTEAFF. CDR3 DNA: TGTGCCAGCAGCGCGCAGGAGAACACTGAAGCTTTCTTT.

CDR3 DNA: TGCGCCAGCAGCCAAGGAGACTCTGGAAACACCATATATTTT. As protein: CASSQGDSGNTIYF. This chain joins TRBV5-1 and TRBJ1-3; D remains ambiguous. There are 14 residues in the CDR3. Germline CDR1 reads SGHRS; CDR2 reads YFSETQ. The V and J ends lost 4 bases and 0 bases respectively, with 8 bases between them. The variable domain in full, with the rest retrieved from reference TRBV5-1 and TRBJ1-3, is KAGVTQTPRYLIKTRGQQVTLSCSPISGHRSVSWYQQTPGQGLQFLFEYFSETQRNKGNFPGRFSGRQFSNSRSEMNVSTLELGDSALYLCASSQGDSGNTIYFGEGSWLTVV.

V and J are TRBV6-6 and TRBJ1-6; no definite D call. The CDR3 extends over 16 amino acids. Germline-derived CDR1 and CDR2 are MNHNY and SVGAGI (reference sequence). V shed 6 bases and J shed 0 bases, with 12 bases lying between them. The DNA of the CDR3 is TGTGCCAGCAGCCCACCCGGGAGCTCCTATAATTCACCCCTCCACTTT. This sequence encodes CASSPPGSSYNSPLHF.

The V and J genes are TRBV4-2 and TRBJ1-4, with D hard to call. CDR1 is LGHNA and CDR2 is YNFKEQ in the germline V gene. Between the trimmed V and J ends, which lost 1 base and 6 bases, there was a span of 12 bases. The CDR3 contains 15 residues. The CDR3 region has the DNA TGTGCCAGCAGCCAAGGCGCTACGGCGGATGAAAAACTGTTTTTT. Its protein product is CASSQGATADEKLFF.

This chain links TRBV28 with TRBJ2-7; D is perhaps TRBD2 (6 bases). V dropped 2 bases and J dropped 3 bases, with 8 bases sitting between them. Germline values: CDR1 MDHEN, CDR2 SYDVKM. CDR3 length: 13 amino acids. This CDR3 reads CASSLGRYYEQYF. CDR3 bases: TGTGCCAGCAGTTTAGGGAGGTACTACGAGCAGTACTTC.

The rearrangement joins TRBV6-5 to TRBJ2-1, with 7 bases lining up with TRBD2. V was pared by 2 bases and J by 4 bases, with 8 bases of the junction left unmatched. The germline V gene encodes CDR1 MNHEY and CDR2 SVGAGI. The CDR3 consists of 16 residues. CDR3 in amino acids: CASSYTGLGVYNEQFF. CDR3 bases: TGTGCCAGCAGTTACACCGGACTAGGGGTATACAATGAGCAGTTCTTC.

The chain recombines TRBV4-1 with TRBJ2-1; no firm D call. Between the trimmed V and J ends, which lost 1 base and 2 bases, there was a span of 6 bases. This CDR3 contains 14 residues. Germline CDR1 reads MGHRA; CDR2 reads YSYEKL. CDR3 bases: TGCGCCAGCAGCCAAGTCCCCACCTACAATGAGCAGTTCTTC. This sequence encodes CASSQVPTYNEQFF.

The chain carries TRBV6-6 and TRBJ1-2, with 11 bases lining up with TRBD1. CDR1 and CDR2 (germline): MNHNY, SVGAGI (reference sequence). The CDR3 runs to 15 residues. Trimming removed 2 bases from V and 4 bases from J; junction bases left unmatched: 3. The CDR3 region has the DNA TGTGCCAGCAGTTACGGGACAGGGGGAGGCTATGGCTACACCTTC. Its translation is CASSYGTGGGYGYTF.

Written as DNA, the CDR3 is TGTGCCAGCAGTTACCCGGTCGCGGGGTTCACAGATACGCAGTATTTT. Its protein is CASSYPVAGFTDTQYF. The chain carries TRBV6-2 or TRBV6-3 and TRBJ2-3, with TRBD2 as a possible D gene (6 bases). The V gene's germline CDR1 is MNHEY and CDR2 SVGEGT. This CDR3 has 16 residues. Trimming pared 2 bases from V and 2 bases from J, leaving 14 bases between.

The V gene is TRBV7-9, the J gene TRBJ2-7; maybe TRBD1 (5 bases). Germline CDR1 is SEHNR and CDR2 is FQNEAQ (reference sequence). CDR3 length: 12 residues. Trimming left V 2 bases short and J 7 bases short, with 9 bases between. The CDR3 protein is CASSLLRGEQYF. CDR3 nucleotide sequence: TGTGCCAGCAGCTTACTTAGGGGTGAGCAGTACTTC.

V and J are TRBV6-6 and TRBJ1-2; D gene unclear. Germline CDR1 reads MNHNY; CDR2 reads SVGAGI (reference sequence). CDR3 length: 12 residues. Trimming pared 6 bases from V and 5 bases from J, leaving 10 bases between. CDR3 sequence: CASSHREYGYTF. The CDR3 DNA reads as TGTGCCAGCAGCCACAGAGAGTATGGCTACACCTTC.

The CDR3 nucleotides read TGTGCCTGGAGTCGAGCAGTACAGCAGCAGCCCCAGCATTTT. This gives the protein CAWSRAVQQQPQHF. The chain joins TRBV30 to TRBJ1-5; D unresolved. The germline V and J ends were trimmed by 2 bases and 7 bases, with 15 bases remaining between them. This CDR3 has 14 residues. Germline values: CDR1 GTSNPN, CDR2 SVGIG (reference sequence).

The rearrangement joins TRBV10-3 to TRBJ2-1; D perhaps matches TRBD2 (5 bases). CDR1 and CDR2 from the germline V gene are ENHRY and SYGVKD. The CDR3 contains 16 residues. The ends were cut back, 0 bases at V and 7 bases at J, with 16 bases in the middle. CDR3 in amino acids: CAISESGGLDHNEQFF. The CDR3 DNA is TGTGCCATCAGTGAGTCTGGAGGTCTAGATCATAATGAGCAGTTCTTC.

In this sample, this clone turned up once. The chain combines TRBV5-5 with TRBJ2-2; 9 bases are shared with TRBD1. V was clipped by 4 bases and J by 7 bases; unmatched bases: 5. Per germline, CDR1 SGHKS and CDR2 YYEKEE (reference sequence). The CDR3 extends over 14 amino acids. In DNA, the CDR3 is TGTGCCAGCAGCCGGGACAGGGCTAACGGGGAGCTGTTTTTT. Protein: CASSRDRANGELFF.